Sequencing of this T cell receptor beta chain was carried out in a study of T cell clonality in common variable immunodeficiency. The study's findings and limits: Reportedly, TCR beta sequences from common variable immunodeficiency showed fewer deletions and N-nucleotide insertions. Repertoire-complication correlations in CVID were limited by patient heterogeneity.

Patients and controls were mostly of Caucasian heritage. Here immunoSEQ multiplex PCR was the method, and the copy in TCRdb shows in-frame clones only, minus some. The data show around 33,000 clones, with none appearing a single time. This clone was counted at least ten times. Its antigen is currently unknown. Sequencing ends 3 residues short of the CDR3 end; the germline J gene provides the rest. Germline values: CDR1 SGHDT, CDR2 YYEEEE. The CDR3 is made up of 13 amino acids. The chain employs TRBV5-6 and TRBJ1-2; D gene unclear. The sequenced sample was peripheral blood mononuclear cells. The sequence was obtained from a human donor with common variable immunodeficiency. The CDR3 protein is CASSVTDLGGYTF. Incomplete CDR3 DNA: TGTGCCAGCAGCGTAACTGACCTAGGCGGC. Full variable domain (outside the CDR3, taken from reference TRBV5-6 and TRBJ1-2): DAGVTQSPTHLIKTRGQQVTLRCSPKSGHDTVSWYQQALGQGPQFIFQYYEEEERQRGNFPDRFSGHQFPNYSSELNVNALLLGDSALYLCASSVTDLGGYTFGSGTRLTVV.